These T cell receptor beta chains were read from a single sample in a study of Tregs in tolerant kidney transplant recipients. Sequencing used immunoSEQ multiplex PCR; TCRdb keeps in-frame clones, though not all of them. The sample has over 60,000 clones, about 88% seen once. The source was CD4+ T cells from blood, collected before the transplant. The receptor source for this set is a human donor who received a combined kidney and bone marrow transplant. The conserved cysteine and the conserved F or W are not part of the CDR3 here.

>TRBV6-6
ASRARGAGANVLT
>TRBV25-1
ASSWGLEQF
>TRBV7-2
ASSPFMSGQPQH
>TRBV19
ASSGGTENNEQF
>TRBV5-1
ASSASGQLNQPQH
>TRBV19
ASSEVTGRYGYT
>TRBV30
AWAVGDRETEAF
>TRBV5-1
ASSLATGDSGNTIY
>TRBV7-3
ASSLAPNQDGYEQY
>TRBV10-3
AISDALSSNQPQH
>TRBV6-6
ASSGGQGARDEQF
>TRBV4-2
ASTQGSTGDTQY
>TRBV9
ASSDRVNEQF
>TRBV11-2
ASSLDREQF
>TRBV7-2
ASSYGLAGTYEQY